This TCR beta chain was retrieved from a study of blood T cell repertoires in COVID-19. Study summary: T cells, B-cell-depleted T cells, or PBMCs provided the cDNA or gDNA that served as material.

The repertoire was sequenced with immunoSEQ multiplex PCR; TCRdb's copy has only in-frame clones and lacks some. The data hold 200,000 to 300,000 clones, with roughly 76% observed a single time. Germline V gives CDR1 KGHSH, CDR2 LQKENI. This CDR3 has 14 amino acids. With V trimmed by 3 bases and J by 6 bases, 2 bases remained unmatched. A Seattle source enrolled patients during active infection and followed them longitudinally. This chain uses TRBV18 with TRBJ1-4, with 9 nucleotides matching TRBD1. The material sequenced was peripheral blood. The clonotype comes from a woman older than 75 with COVID-19, enrolled during active disease. The CDR3 DNA is TGTGCCAGCTCACCCTGGACAGGGGATGAAAAACTGTTTTTT. Amino acids: CASSPWTGDEKLFF.